Each of the 14 T cell receptor beta chains below was sequenced from the same sample in a study of blood T cell repertoires in COVID-19. Profiling relied on immunoSEQ multiplex PCR, and the TCRdb table lists in-frame clones only, not all of them. The repertoire holds 70,000 or so clones, with roughly 80% as singletons. The source material was peripheral blood. The source of these receptors is a man between 60 and 75 years old with acute or convalescent COVID-19.

The V call is TRBV19, the J call TRBJ1-1; a weak D match, TRBD1 (6 bases). Trimming removed 3 bases from V and 1 base from J, with 9 bases in between. Germline V gene data show CDR1 as LNHDA and CDR2 as SQIVND (reference sequence). The CDR3 runs to 14 residues. This CDR3 is CASSIQTGNTEAFF. In DNA form, the CDR3 reads TGTGCCAGTAGTATCCAGACAGGGAACACTGAAGCTTTCTTT.

This chain's CDR3 is CASSHLGTPETQYF. The DNA of the CDR3 is TGTGCCAGCAGCCATCTTGGGACTCCAGAGACCCAGTACTTC. This rearrangement joins TRBV14 to TRBJ2-5; maybe TRBD2 (6 bases). Germline loops: CDR1 SGHDN, CDR2 FVKESK. Trimming removed 3 bases from V and 4 bases from J, with 12 bases in between. CDR3 length: 14 residues.

Within the sample, this clone is medium-sized. The CDR3 DNA reads as TGTGCCAGCAGCGTAGATCAGGGGGCGCTTGGCTACACCTTC. Translating it yields CASSVDQGALGYTF. This sequence joins TRBV9 and TRBJ1-2; TRBD1 matches at 8 bases. CDR1 and CDR2 from the germline V gene are SGDLS and YYNGEE. Trimming at V came to 0 bases and at J to 7 bases, leaving 5 bases not matched to a gene. This CDR3 has 14 amino acids.

The chain has TRBV4-3 and TRBJ1-2; D unclear. Germline V CDR1 and CDR2: LGHNA, YSLEER. The CDR3 runs to 15 residues. V lost 0 bases, J lost 4 bases, and 12 bases lay in between. CDR3 in amino acids: CASSQERAPSYGYTF. DNA for the CDR3: TGCGCCAGCAGCCAAGAGAGGGCTCCCTCCTATGGCTACACCTTC.

The chain employs TRBV7-9 and TRBJ1-1; the match to TRBD1 covers 7 bases. This CDR3 comprises 15 residues. CDR1 is SEHNR and CDR2 is FQNEAQ in the germline V gene (reference sequence). The V segment lost 5 bases and the J segment 5 bases; nucleotides outside the gene matches: 11. This chain's CDR3 is CASSPTQGRGTEAFF. As DNA, the CDR3 is TGTGCCAGCAGCCCAACTCAGGGCAGGGGGACTGAAGCTTTCTTT.

The V and J genes are TRBV5-1 and TRBJ1-4; TRBD1 might be the D (6 bases). Germline V gene sequence: CDR1 SGHRS, CDR2 YFSETQ. The CDR3 extends over 14 amino acids. Between the trimmed V and J ends, which lost 3 bases and 4 bases, there was a span of 10 bases. CDR3 sequence: CASSSDSYNEKLFF. In DNA form, the CDR3 reads TGCGCCAGCAGCTCGGACAGCTATAATGAAAAACTGTTTTTT.

V gene TRBV10-1 combines with J gene TRBJ2-4; 15 bases fit TRBD2. V lost 4 bases and J lost 3; bases outside the gene matches: 4. The CDR3 runs 17 residues. From germline, CDR1 is WNHNN and CDR2 SYGVQD (reference sequence). Here the CDR3 reads CASSAGLAGGGKNIQYF. CDR3 DNA sequence: TGCGCCAGCAGTGCAGGACTAGCGGGGGGGGGCAAAAACATTCAGTACTTC.

V gene TRBV11-2 combines with J gene TRBJ2-7; 8 nucleotides agree with TRBD1. Germline V gene data show CDR1 as SGHAT and CDR2 as FQNNGV. V lost 5 bases, J lost 2 bases, and 17 bases stayed unmatched. This CDR3 is 18 amino acids long. This chain's CDR3 is CASSPIHRDRKTTYEQYF. DNA for the CDR3: TGTGCCAGCAGCCCAATTCACCGGGACAGGAAAACAACCTACGAGCAGTACTTC.

This rearrangement joins TRBV5-6 to TRBJ1-5, with D possibly TRBD1 on 6 matching bases. V was pared by 4 bases and J by 9 bases, with 14 bases between. The CDR3 runs 13 residues. Germline loops: CDR1 SGHDT, CDR2 YYEEEE. The CDR3: CASSLGGARPQHF. The DNA of the CDR3 is TGTGCCAGCAGCCTAGGGGGGGCACGGCCCCAGCATTTT. The variable domain in full, with the rest retrieved from reference TRBV5-6 and TRBJ1-5, is DAGVTQSPTHLIKTRGQQVTLRCSPKSGHDTVSWYQQALGQGPQFIFQYYEEEERQRGNFPDRFSGHQFPNYSSELNVNALLLGDSALYLCASSLGGARPQHFGDGTRLSIL.

This clone was observed a handful of times. The rearrangement joins TRBV20-1 to TRBJ1-2; D gene uncertain. The V and J ends lost 3 bases and 7 bases respectively, with 15 bases between them. This CDR3 is 13 amino acids long. Germline values: CDR1 DFQATT, CDR2 SNEGSKA (reference sequence). The CDR3 nucleotides read TGCAGTGCTAGTCTGACGGGGTTAGGTGGCTACACCTTC. This encodes CSASLTGLGGYTF.

The rearrangement uses TRBV20-1 and TRBJ1-2; unclear D gene. This CDR3 has 10 residues. The germline V and J ends were trimmed by 7 bases and 13 bases, with 16 bases remaining between them. The V gene's germline CDR1 is DFQATT and CDR2 SNEGSKA (reference sequence). The CDR3 reads CSVGRIYGTF. The CDR3 DNA reads as TGCAGTGTCGGCAGGATTTACGGCACCTTC.

The chain recombines TRBV2 with TRBJ1-5; maybe TRBD1 (6 bases). The V gene lost 8 bases and the J gene lost 4 bases, with 15 bases spanning the gap. The CDR3 sequence is 14 residues long. Germline CDR1 and CDR2: SNHLY and FYNNEI. The CDR3 here is CASGKGQPNQPQHF. The DNA for the CDR3 is TGTGCCAGCGGCAAAGGACAGCCGAATCAGCCCCAGCATTTT.

The chain couples TRBV5-1 to TRBJ1-5; tentatively, D is TRBD1 (5 bases). The CDR3 is made up of 13 amino acids. V was clipped by 1 base and J by 8 bases, with 10 bases between them. Germline-derived CDR1 and CDR2 are SGHRS and YFSETQ. The chain's CDR3 is CASSLWGGEPQHF. DNA for the CDR3: TGCGCCAGCAGCTTGTGGGGAGGGGAGCCCCAGCATTTT.

V usage is TRBV30 and J usage is TRBJ2-5, with 7 positions matching TRBD1. With 5 bases clipped from V and 2 bases from J, the junction kept 11 bases outside the gene matches. This CDR3 is 15 amino acids long. Germline CDR1 and CDR2: GTSNPN and SVGIG (reference sequence). CDR3 loop: CAWSSGQPSQETQYF. DNA for the CDR3: TGTGCCTGGTCCTCGGGACAGCCTTCTCAAGAGACCCAGTACTTC.